Below, one TCR beta chain is given with its context. This entry is derived from a study of blood T cell repertoires in COVID-19. The overall study: COVID-19 samples collected from the United States, Italy and Spain covered acute and convalescent phases. PBMCs, B-cell-depleted T cells, or T cells were the source of the cDNA or gDNA that made up the material.

CDR1 is SGHTA, CDR2 FQGNSA, per germline. This CDR3 spans 16 amino acids. Losses at the gene ends were 4 bases for V and 6 bases for J; bases not matched to a gene: 4. Original processing methods: Scientists estimated how many nucleated cells there were by amplifying reference gene primers. The protocol was immunoSEQ multiplex PCR, while the TCRdb copy is restricted to in-frame clones and leaves out a portion. V, J and clone size reflect that table, while D and trimming were determined from the DNA. This sample has 270,000 or so clones, with approximately 83% found just once. The clonotype originates from a human donor in a cohort sampled during active COVID-19. The sequenced material came from peripheral blood. The chain is built from TRBV7-2 and TRBJ2-1, with 15 bases fitting TRBD2. The CDR3 loop is CASSSRGLAGGNEQFF. CDR3 DNA: TGTGCCAGCAGCTCGCGGGGACTAGCGGGAGGCAATGAGCAGTTCTTC.